This T cell receptor (beta chain) was sequenced in a study of memory CD4+ T cells and cytomegalovirus serostatus (dated by TCRdb to about 2019). Concerning the study at large: The cohort comprised 33 healthy Belgian adults, 9 CMV seropositive and roughly 24 CMV seronegative. To replicate a published TCR-based CMV serostatus classifier, the researchers sequenced the CD4+ memory TCRbeta repertoires of a Belgian cohort whose cytomegalovirus serostatus was known.

The germline V and J ends show losses of 4 bases and 6 bases respectively, and no gene match explains 6 bases of the junction. The CDR3 runs 15 amino acids, cysteine and phenylalanine included. Of the read, only the CDR3 DNA is kept; its 45 bases are in frame from base 1. CDR1 is given as SGHTA and CDR2 as FQGNSA, both from the germline V gene. Worth noting for this clone: What antigen it recognizes has not been identified. Base qualities are not at hand, and no much larger clone is one base apart.

The Quick-DNA Microprep Kit was used to extract genomic DNA from the sorted cells. Amplification of TCRbeta DNA was done with the immunoSEQ hsTCRbeta kit, following the protocol from the manufacturer. TCRbeta libraries were sequenced on an Illumina MiSeq instrument. The paper's processing steps were these. Once out-of-frame sequences had been removed, more than 2 million distinct TCRbeta sequences were left, which works out to an average of approximately 72,000 per individual. Two values were used to score each individual: the count of about 150 previously reported CMV-associated TCRbeta sequences and the total count of productive distinct TCRbeta sequences. A beta-binomial model was reimplemented in Python, and scikit-learn random forests with default parameters were trained on US cohort data. Classifier performance on the Belgian cohort was summarized as median AUC with percentile confidence intervals over 10,000 bootstrap iterations. TCRdb provides this immuneACCESS table in a form limited to in-frame rearrangements. Some clones are lacking; in checked studies, under half of them reflect an unresolved V gene, and why the rest are absent is not known. V and J calls and clone size are copied from that table; D and trimming were computed from the DNA. In all, the sample holds fewer than 50,000 clones, and roughly four fifths of those were seen once. Nearly 6.5% of the sample is taken by the ten largest.

A FACSAria II was used to sort memory CD4+ T cells, defined as single viable CD3+CD4+CD8-CD45RO+ cells. CMV serostatus was assessed using a Roche Elecsys assay, by which serum IgG against CMV pp150, pp28, p38 and p52 was detected. Once the samples were thawed, total CD4+ T cells were enriched through positive selection using CD4 magnetic microbeads. The samples came from a separate study whose specific focus was interrogating the CD4+ T cell memory repertoire. Peripheral blood mononuclear cells were isolated and cryopreserved according to standard operating procedures, and serum was kept at -80 degrees C. Staining used CD3-PerCP (BW264/56), CD4-APC (RPA-T4), CD45RO-PE (UCHT1) and CD8-Pacific Orange (3B5) antibodies, with Sytox blue excluding non-viable cells. Overall study outcomes, separate from this receptor: CMV serostatus prediction reached a median bootstrapped AUC of around 0.95 with the original framework and 0.9 to 0.93 with a US-trained random forest. A median bootstrapped AUC of roughly 0.95 with a 95% CI of 0.76-1.00 was achieved on the Belgian cohort by the original-framework classifier. Only CD4+CD45RO+ memory cells were sequenced, in contrast to the original study, which included naive and memory CD4+ and CD8+ populations. Of fewer than 200 previously reported CMV-associated TCRbeta sequences, some 73 appeared in the CD4+ memory repertoires, each in one to five individuals. The results were interpreted as suggesting that the CMV-associated TCR signature is mostly present in the CD4+ memory repertoire.

The sample was memory CD4+ T cells from blood. The clonotype originates from an adult in good health and CMV-seronegative. The sequence links TRBV7-2 to TRBJ2-2; the central 9 bases match TRBD2. The nucleotide sequence reads TGTGCCAGCAGCTACCGTAGCGGGAGCGCCGGGGAGCTGTTTTTT. It encodes CASSYRSGSAGELFF.